This T cell receptor beta chain was found in a study of blood T cell repertoires in COVID-19. About the research overall: Acute and convalescent COVID-19 specimens originated in the United States, Italy and Spain. PBMCs, B-cell-depleted T cells, or T cells provided the cDNA or gDNA that made up the material.

The germline V gene has CDR1 SGHRS and CDR2 YFSETQ. The CDR3 totals 16 residues. V was clipped by 2 bases and J by 6 bases; unmatched bases: 14. How the authors handled the data: Reference gene primer amplification in the assay estimated nucleated cell counts. Here immunoSEQ multiplex PCR was the method, and the copy in TCRdb shows in-frame clones only, minus some. That table supplies the V and J calls and clone size; D and trimming were determined from the DNA. The sample lists fewer than 200,000 clones, 80% to 90% seen once, with roughly 19% in the top ten. Sequenced material: peripheral blood. The chain uses TRBV5-1 and TRBJ2-7, with 7 nucleotides matching TRBD1. This sequence originates from a woman in her sixties or seventies who had recovered from COVID-19. The CDR3: CASSFEGALAAGEQYF. CDR3 nucleotides: TGCGCCAGCAGCTTTGAGGGGGCGCTGGCGGCCGGCGAGCAGTACTTC.